A single sample is the source of the 22 T cell receptor beta chains below, sequenced in a study of OX40 agonist ivuxolimab in advanced cancers. Assay used: immunoSEQ multiplex PCR; TCRdb lists only in-frame clones, some missing. The sample yields about 86,000 clones, about 88% seen once. Here the sequenced sample was CD4+ or CD8+ T cells sorted from blood, taken in a trial of the OX40 agonist ivuxolimab. The receptors were gathered from an adult with an advanced solid tumor such as melanoma, head and neck, liver or kidney cancer.

The V gene is TRBV19, the J gene TRBJ1-2; 9 positions agree with TRBD1. The CDR3 is 13 amino acids. V shed 5 bases, J shed 7 bases, and the junction held 5 bases outside the gene matches. CDR1 and CDR2 from the germline V gene are LNHDA and SQIVND (reference sequence). The CDR3 DNA reads TGTGCCAGTAGTTTACAGGGGGCGCGTGGCTACACCTTC. It codes for CASSLQGARGYTF. The full variable domain, rest sourced from reference TRBV19 and TRBJ1-2, is DGGITQSPKYLFRKEGQNVTLSCEQNLNHDAMYWYRQDPGQGLRLIYYSQIVNDFQKGDIAEGYSVSREKKESFPLTVTSAQKNPTAFYLCASSLQGARGYTFGSGTRLTVV.

The gene calls are TRBV5-1 and TRBJ1-4; D unresolved. The CDR3 loop spans 15 amino acids. V was cut by 4 bases and J by 0 bases, with 10 bases left in between. Per germline, CDR1 SGHRS and CDR2 YFSETQ. CDR3 sequence: CASSPQSPTNEKLFF. As DNA, the CDR3 is TGCGCCAGCAGCCCACAAAGCCCAACTAATGAAAAACTGTTTTTT.

CDR3 DNA sequence: TGTGCCAGCTCGGCAGGGACGTGGGGCAATCAGCCCCAGCATTTT. Translation: CASSAGTWGNQPQHF. V and J are TRBV28 and TRBJ1-5, with a tentative D call TRBD1 (5 bases). CDR3 size: 15 residues. Per germline, CDR1 MDHEN and CDR2 SYDVKM. Trimming took 8 bases from V and 2 from J, leaving 16 bases between them. Looking up the rest from reference TRBV28 and TRBJ1-5 gives the full variable domain: DVKVTQSSRYLVKRTGEKVFLECVQDMDHENMFWYRQDPGLGLRLIYFSYDVKMKEKGDIPEGYSVSREKKERFSLILESASTNQTSMYLCASSAGTWGNQPQHFGDGTRLSIL.

The chain uses TRBV18 and TRBJ1-2; the D is unclear. The germline gives CDR1 KGHSH, CDR2 LQKENI. V dropped 3 bases and J dropped 2 bases, with 4 bases sitting between them. The CDR3 spans 12 residues. CDR3 bases: TGTGCCAGCTCACCGGAAAACTATGGCTACACCTTC. Translating it yields CASSPENYGYTF.

The chain employs TRBV19 and TRBJ1-1; D perhaps matches TRBD1 (6 bases). V dropped 7 bases and J dropped 8 bases, with 14 bases sitting between them. This CDR3 spans 12 amino acids. Per the germline V gene, CDR1 is LNHDA and CDR2 is SQIVND (reference sequence). This CDR3 reads CASTYPGTEAFF. In DNA form, the CDR3 reads TGTGCCAGTACCTACCCTGGGACAGAAGCTTTCTTT.

J is TRBJ2-7 and V is TRBV27; TRBD1 matches 9 bases. The V segment lost 3 bases and the J segment 3 bases; nucleotides outside the gene matches: 3. Germline CDR1 MNHEY, CDR2 SMNVEV (reference sequence). The CDR3 spans 14 residues. This CDR3 reads CASSFMGQGYEQYF. Here the CDR3 DNA reads TGTGCCAGCAGTTTTATGGGACAGGGCTACGAGCAGTACTTC.

V is TRBV9 and J is TRBJ2-3; no definite D call. From germline, CDR1 is SGDLS and CDR2 YYNGEE. CDR3 length: 14 residues. Between the trimmed V and J ends, which lost 2 bases and 3 bases, there was a span of 10 bases. The CDR3 DNA follows: TGTGCCAGCAGCGTTCCAAGCCTTACAGATACGCAGTATTTT. This codes for CASSVPSLTDTQYF.

The J gene is TRBJ2-7, the V gene TRBV6-5, with 7 bases identical to TRBD1. The CDR3 sequence is 15 residues long. V lost 6 bases to trimming and J lost 4 bases; unmatched junction nucleotides: 12. Germline V gene data show CDR1 as MNHEY and CDR2 as SVGAGI. The CDR3 loop reads CASRPYGTDFYEQYF. The CDR3 coding sequence is TGTGCCAGCAGACCCTATGGGACAGACTTTTACGAGCAGTACTTC.

The J gene is TRBJ2-3, the V gene TRBV27; D may be TRBD2 (5 bases). V lost 1 base, J lost 3 bases, and 11 bases lay in between. This CDR3 has 15 amino acids. Germline CDR1 and CDR2: MNHEY and SMNVEV (reference sequence). The CDR3 reads CASSLLRALTDTQYF. The CDR3 coding sequence is TGTGCCAGCAGTTTATTGCGGGCCCTTACAGATACGCAGTATTTT.

This sequence joins TRBV20-1 and TRBJ2-5; D call uncertain. The CDR3 length is 11 residues. V lost 6 bases, J lost 4 bases, and 9 bases lay in between. In germline, CDR1 is DFQATT, CDR2 SNEGSKA (reference sequence). CDR3 protein: CSAISGETQYF. DNA for the CDR3: TGCAGTGCAATTTCCGGAGAGACCCAGTACTTC.

The chain combines TRBV14 with TRBJ1-1; D is unresolved. The germline gives CDR1 SGHDN, CDR2 FVKESK. With 4 bases removed from V and 0 bases from J, the gap between germline ends came to 6 bases. The CDR3 is 13 amino acids. The CDR3 reads CASSREMNTEAFF. In nucleotides, the CDR3 is TGTGCCAGCAGCCGGGAGATGAACACTGAAGCTTTCTTT.

The rearrangement links TRBV27 to TRBJ1-1, with a possible D match to TRBD1 (5 bases). The CDR3 runs 16 residues. Trimming pared 8 bases from V and 0 bases from J, leaving 19 bases between. Germline CDR1 reads MNHEY; CDR2 reads SMNVEV (reference sequence). The CDR3 sequence is CASPRVREGMNTEAFF. CDR3 bases: TGTGCCAGCCCTCGGGTTAGGGAGGGGATGAACACTGAAGCTTTCTTT.

The rearrangement links TRBV10-3 to TRBJ2-3; TRBD2 matches at 11 bases. The CDR3 runs 17 residues. Germline V gives CDR1 ENHRY, CDR2 SYGVKD. J lost 2 bases, V lost 3 bases, and 7 bases had no gene match. The DNA of the CDR3 is TGTGCCATCAGTGACCCTCCGGGACTAGCGGCCACAGATACGCAGTATTTT. Its translation is CAISDPPGLAATDTQYF.

The chain has TRBV23-1 and TRBJ2-6; 7 bases line up with TRBD1. TRBV23-1 carries the ORF label, with uncertain function. There are 18 residues in the CDR3. J gave up 0 bases and V 2 bases, and 7 bases lay outside the gene matches. The CDR3 sequence: CASSQRRTGNSGANVLTF. In nucleotides, the CDR3 is TGCGCCAGCAGTCAAAGAAGGACAGGCAACTCTGGGGCCAACGTCCTGACTTTC.

This chain joins TRBV6-4 and TRBJ2-7; the D is unclear. Germline CDR1 and CDR2: MRHNA and SNTAGT. Trimming cost V 0 bases and J 2 bases, with 11 bases left between them. The CDR3 contains 15 residues. CDR3: CASSDSQNTTYEQYV. CDR3 coding DNA: TGTGCCAGCAGTGACTCCCAGAACACAACCTACGAGCAGTACGTC.

The chain carries TRBV6-6 and TRBJ1-5; D is uncertain. The germline gives CDR1 MNHNY, CDR2 SVGAGI (reference sequence). CDR3 length equals 13 residues. V gave up 6 bases and J gave up 3 bases, with 9 bases separating them. The CDR3 region is CASSPIDNQPQHF. The CDR3 nucleotides read TGTGCCAGCAGCCCCATAGACAATCAGCCCCAGCATTTT.

The chain is built from TRBV7-9 and TRBJ2-7; D is possibly TRBD1 (6 bases). V lost 5 bases, J lost 3 bases, and 11 bases lay in between. This CDR3 has 13 residues. Per the germline V gene, CDR1 is SEHNR and CDR2 is FQNEAQ (reference sequence). The CDR3 DNA follows: TGTGCCAGCAGCCTGGGACATAGCTACGAGCAGTACTTC. Its translation: CASSLGHSYEQYF.

This clone was observed a single time. The chain's CDR3 is CASSQGDLGSYNEQFF. Written as DNA, the CDR3 is TGTGCCAGCAGCCAGGGGGACCTAGGCTCCTACAATGAGCAGTTCTTC. The chain combines TRBV4-2 with TRBJ2-1; the D call may be TRBD1 or TRBD2 (5 bases each). Trimming shortened V by 3 bases and J by 0 bases, and 12 bases separated the two germline ends. Per the germline V gene, CDR1 is LGHNA and CDR2 is YNFKEQ. The length of the CDR3 is 16 residues.

The rearrangement uses TRBV2 and TRBJ1-1; possible D gene TRBD1, 6 bases. Germline values: CDR1 SNHLY, CDR2 FYNNEI. The CDR3 has 12 amino acids. V was cut by 6 bases and J by 7 bases, with 12 bases left in between. The CDR3 bases are TGTGCCAGCAGGGATAGACAGGATGAAGCTTTCTTT. Its protein is CASRDRQDEAFF.

The genes are TRBV4-2 and TRBJ1-5, with D perhaps TRBD1 (6 bases). CDR3 length equals 18 residues. Germline CDR1 LGHNA, CDR2 YNFKEQ. Trimming removed 1 base at V and 4 bases at J, with 20 bases between. The CDR3 here is CASSQGSGTTPENQPQHF. The DNA of the CDR3 is TGTGCCAGCAGCCAAGGTTCCGGGACAACGCCCGAGAATCAGCCCCAGCATTTT.

V is TRBV6-1 and J is TRBJ1-1; TRBD1 matches at 10 bases. Germline V lookup: CDR1 MNHNS, CDR2 SASEGT. Trimming took 6 bases from V and 10 from J; bases not matched to a gene: 5. The CDR3 covers 12 residues. The CDR3 region has the DNA TGTGCCAGCAGGGGACAGGGGCCAGGAGCTTTCTTT. Protein: CASRGQGPGAFF.

This chain links TRBV7-9 with TRBJ1-1; D is undetermined. Looked up from germline, CDR1 is SEHNR and CDR2 is FQNEAQ (reference sequence). Trimming cost V 2 bases and J 1 base, with 14 bases left between them. The CDR3 loop spans 16 amino acids. The CDR3 sequence is CASSLISPVSNTEAFF. Written as DNA, the CDR3 is TGTGCCAGCAGCTTAATTTCCCCGGTCTCGAACACTGAAGCTTTCTTT.